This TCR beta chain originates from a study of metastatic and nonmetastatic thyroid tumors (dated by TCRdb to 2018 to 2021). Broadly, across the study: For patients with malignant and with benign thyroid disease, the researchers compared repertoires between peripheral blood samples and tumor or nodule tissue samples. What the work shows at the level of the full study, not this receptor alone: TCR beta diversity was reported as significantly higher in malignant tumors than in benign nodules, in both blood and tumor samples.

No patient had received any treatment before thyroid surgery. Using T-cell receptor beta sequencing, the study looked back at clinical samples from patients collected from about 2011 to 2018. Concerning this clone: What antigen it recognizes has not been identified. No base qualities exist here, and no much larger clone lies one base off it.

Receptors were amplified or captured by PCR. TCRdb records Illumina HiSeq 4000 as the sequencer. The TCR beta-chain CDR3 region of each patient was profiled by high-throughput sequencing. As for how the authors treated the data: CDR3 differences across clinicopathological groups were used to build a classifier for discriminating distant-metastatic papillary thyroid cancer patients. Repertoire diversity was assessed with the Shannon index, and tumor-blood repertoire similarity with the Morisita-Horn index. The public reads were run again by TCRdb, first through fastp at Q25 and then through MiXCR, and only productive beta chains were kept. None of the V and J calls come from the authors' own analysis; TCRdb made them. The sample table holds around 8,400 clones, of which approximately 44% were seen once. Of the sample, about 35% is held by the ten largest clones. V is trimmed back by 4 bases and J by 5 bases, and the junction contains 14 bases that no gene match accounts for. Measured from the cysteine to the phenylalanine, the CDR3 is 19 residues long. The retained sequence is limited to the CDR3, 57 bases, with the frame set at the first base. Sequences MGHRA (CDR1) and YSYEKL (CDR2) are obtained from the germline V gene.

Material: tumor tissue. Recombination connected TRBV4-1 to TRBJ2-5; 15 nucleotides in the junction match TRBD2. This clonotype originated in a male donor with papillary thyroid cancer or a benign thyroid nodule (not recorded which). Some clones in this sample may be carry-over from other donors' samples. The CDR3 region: CASSLWTSGGGSKGETQYF. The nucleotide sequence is TGCGCCAGCAGCCTATGGACTAGCGGGGGGGGTTCTAAAGGGGAGACCCAGTACTTC.